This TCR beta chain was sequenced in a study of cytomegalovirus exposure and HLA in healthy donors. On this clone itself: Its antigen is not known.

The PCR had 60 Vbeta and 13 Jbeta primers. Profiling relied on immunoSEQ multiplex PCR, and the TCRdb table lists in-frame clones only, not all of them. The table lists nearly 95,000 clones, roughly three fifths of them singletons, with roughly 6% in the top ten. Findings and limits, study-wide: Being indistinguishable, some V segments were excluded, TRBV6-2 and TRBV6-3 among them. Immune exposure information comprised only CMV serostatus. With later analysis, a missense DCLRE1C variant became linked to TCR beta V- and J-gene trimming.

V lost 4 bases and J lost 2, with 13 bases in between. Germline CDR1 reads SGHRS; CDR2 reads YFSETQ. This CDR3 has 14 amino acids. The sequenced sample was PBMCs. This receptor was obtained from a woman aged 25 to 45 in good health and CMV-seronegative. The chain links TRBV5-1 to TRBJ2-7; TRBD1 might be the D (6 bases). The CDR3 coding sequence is TGCGCCAGCAGCGGCAGACAGGACCCCTACGAGCAGTACTTC. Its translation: CASSGRQDPYEQYF.